Below, 2 T cell receptor beta chains from the same sample are listed, as sequenced in a study of cytomegalovirus exposure and HLA in healthy donors. The PCR contained 60 Vbeta and 13 Jbeta primers. Sequencing was performed with immunoSEQ multiplex PCR; in TCRdb, only in-frame clones are kept and a portion is missing. The sample includes tens of thousands of clones, 75% to 90% seen only once; the top ten take 9% to 13%. Material for sequencing was PBMCs. The receptors come from a woman aged 30 to 39 in good health and CMV-seropositive.

The chain links TRBV7-8 to TRBJ1-3; D unresolved. CDR1 is SGHVS, CDR2 FQNEAQ, per germline. The CDR3 totals 15 residues. The V end was cut by 0 bases, the J end by 0 bases, with 6 bases between. The CDR3 bases are TGTGCCAGCAGCTTAGCGGGAGCCTCTGGAAACACCATATATTTT. Amino acids: CASSLAGASGNTIYF.

The chain has TRBV28 and TRBJ2-1, with D unresolved. This CDR3 spans 14 amino acids. V was shortened by 5 bases and J by 7 bases, with 15 bases between the two germline ends. In germline, CDR1 is MDHEN, CDR2 SYDVKM. CDR3 protein: CASSRSGYGNEQFF. DNA for the CDR3: TGTGCCAGCAGTAGATCAGGTTACGGAAATGAGCAGTTCTTC.